A selection of T cell receptor beta chains follows, all from one sample in a study of glioma-infiltrating T cells after dendritic cell vaccination. Generated by immunoSEQ multiplex PCR, the TCRdb table keeps only in-frame clones and is missing some. The data hold some 100,000 clones, with about 80% observed a single time. Sequenced here: blood, sampled before dendritic cell vaccination. These receptors originate from a human donor with glioblastoma. Both conserved end residues are part of each CDR3. The D gene is left open where the match is weak. Clone size is given for some rows only: seen once, a few or many times, or a class if the clone is expanded.

TRBJ1-2 | TRBV29-1 | NA | TRBD1 | CSVEAVGQGHYGYTF | TGCAGCGTTGAAGCCGTGGGACAGGGACACTATGGCTACACCTTC
TRBJ1-6 | TRBV19 | NA | NA | CASSMTRGNSPLHF | TGTGCCAGTAGTATGACCAGGGGTAATTCACCCCTCCACTTT
TRBJ1-2 | TRBV7-9 | once | NA | CASSTRPTGREGYTF | TGTGCCAGCAGCACAAGACCTACAGGTCGCGAGGGCTACACCTTC
TRBJ1-1 | TRBV13 | NA | NA | CASSSLQGRNTEAFF | TGTGCCAGCAGCTCCCTACAGGGTAGGAACACTGAAGCTTTCTTT
TRBJ1-1 | TRBV7-2 | NA | NA | CASSLIEKTEAFF | TGTGCCAGCAGCTTAATTGAGAAGACTGAAGCTTTCTTT
TRBJ1-6 | TRBV6-5 | NA | NA | CASSREGRNSPLHF | TGTGCCAGCAGCCGGGAGGGTAGGAACTCACCCCTCCACTTT
TRBJ2-3 | TRBV7-9 | NA | NA | CASSPRGPDTQYF | TGTGCCAGCAGCCCCAGGGGCCCGGATACGCAGTATTTT
TRBJ1-4 | TRBV10-1 | NA | NA | CASSQSGEEGKLFF | TGCGCCAGCAGTCAAAGTGGGGAGGAGGGAAAACTGTTTTTT
TRBJ1-2 | TRBV18 | NA | TRBD1 | CASSPSPGTAYGYTF | TGTGCCAGCTCACCCTCCCCCGGGACAGCTTATGGCTACACCTTC
TRBJ2-7 | TRBV29-1 | NA | NA | CSVGLIGAYEQYF | TGCAGCGTTGGGCTTATCGGGGCCTACGAGCAGTACTTC
TRBJ2-7 | TRBV20-1 | NA | TRBD1 | CSGRQGSGMHF | TGCAGTGGTAGACAGGGTAGTGGTATGCACTTC
TRBJ1-2 | TRBV28 | NA | NA | CASSFLYGYTF | TGTGCCAGCAGTTTCCTATATGGCTACACCTTC
TRBJ2-5 | TRBV4-1 | once | NA | CASSQGGVETQYF | TGCGCCAGCAGCCAGGGTGGAGTGGAGACCCAGTACTTC